This TCR beta chain is from a study of CD8 T cells in ankylosing spondylitis. From germline, CDR1 is KGHSH and CDR2 LQKENI. Trimming took 0 bases from V and 6 from J; bases not matched to a gene: 7. This CDR3 has 16 residues. TCRdb itself ran the 5' RACE reads through MiXCR, one entry per CDR3 protein. Of hundreds of thousands of distinct CDR3 sequences listed, around 20% are singletons. This clonotype was sampled from a female donor with ankylosing spondylitis or in good health (not recorded which). The sample taken for sequencing was blood, either unsorted or a sorted T cell fraction (not recorded which). V and J are TRBV18 and TRBJ2-1; 8 bases match TRBD1. The CDR3 DNA follows: TGTGCCAGCTCACCACCCCGACAGGGGACGTTCAATGAGCAGTTCTTC. This codes for CASSPPRQGTFNEQFF.